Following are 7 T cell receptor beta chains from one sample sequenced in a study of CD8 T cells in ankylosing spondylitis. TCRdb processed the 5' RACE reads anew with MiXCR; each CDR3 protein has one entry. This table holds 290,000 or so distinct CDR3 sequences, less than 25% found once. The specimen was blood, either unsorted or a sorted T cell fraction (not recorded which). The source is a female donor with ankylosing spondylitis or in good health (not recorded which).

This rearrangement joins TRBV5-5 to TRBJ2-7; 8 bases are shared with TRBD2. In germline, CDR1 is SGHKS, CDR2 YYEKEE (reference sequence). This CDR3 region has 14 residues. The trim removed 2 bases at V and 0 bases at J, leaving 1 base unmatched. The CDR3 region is CASSFSGTSYEQYF. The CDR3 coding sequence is TGTGCCAGCAGCTTTAGCGGGACCTCCTACGAGCAGTACTTC.

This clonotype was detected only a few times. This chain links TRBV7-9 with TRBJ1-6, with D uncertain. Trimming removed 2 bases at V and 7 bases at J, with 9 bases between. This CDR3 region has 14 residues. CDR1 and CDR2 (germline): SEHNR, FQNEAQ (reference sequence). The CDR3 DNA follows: TGTGCCAGCAGCTTATCCAACGGAAATTCACCCCTCCACTTT. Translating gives CASSLSNGNSPLHF. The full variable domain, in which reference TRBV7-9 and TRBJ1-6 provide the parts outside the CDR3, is DTGVSQNPRHKITKRGQNVTFRCDPISEHNRLYWYRQTLGQGPEFLTYFQNEAQLEKSRLLSDRFSAERPKGSFSTLEIQRTEQGDSAMYLCASSLSNGNSPLHFGNGTRLTVT.

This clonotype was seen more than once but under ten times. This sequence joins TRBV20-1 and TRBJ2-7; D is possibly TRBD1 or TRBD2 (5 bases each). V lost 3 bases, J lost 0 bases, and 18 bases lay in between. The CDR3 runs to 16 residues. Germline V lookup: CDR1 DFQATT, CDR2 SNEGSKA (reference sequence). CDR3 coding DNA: TGCAGTGCTAGTTCCACTCCGGGACCACCCTCCTACGAGCAGTACTTC. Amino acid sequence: CSASSTPGPPSYEQYF.

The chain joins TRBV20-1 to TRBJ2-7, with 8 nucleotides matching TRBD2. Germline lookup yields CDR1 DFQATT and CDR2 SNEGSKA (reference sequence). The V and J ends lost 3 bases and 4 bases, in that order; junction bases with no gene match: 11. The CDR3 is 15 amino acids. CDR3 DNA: TGCAGTGCTAGGGTATTTTGGACTAGCCCTTACGAGCAGTACTTC. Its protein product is CSARVFWTSPYEQYF.

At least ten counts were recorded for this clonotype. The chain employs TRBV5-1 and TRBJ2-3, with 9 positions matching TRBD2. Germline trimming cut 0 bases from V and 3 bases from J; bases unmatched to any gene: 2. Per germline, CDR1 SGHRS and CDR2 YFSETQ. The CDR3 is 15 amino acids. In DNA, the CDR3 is TGCGCCAGCAGCTTGGGACTAGCGGAAACAGATACGCAGTATTTT. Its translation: CASSLGLAETDTQYF.

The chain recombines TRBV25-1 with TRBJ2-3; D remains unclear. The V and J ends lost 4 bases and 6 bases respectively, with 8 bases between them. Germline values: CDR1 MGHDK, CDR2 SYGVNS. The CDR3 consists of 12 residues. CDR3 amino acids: CASSATLDTQYF. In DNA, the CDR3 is TGTGCCAGCAGTGCCACTTTGGATACGCAGTATTTT.

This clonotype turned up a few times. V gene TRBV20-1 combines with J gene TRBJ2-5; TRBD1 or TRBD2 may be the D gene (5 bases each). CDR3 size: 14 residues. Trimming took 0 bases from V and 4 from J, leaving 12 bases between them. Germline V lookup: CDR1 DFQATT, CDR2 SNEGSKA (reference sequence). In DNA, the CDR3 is TGCAGTGCTAGAGATCTTGAGGGGCTAGAGACCCAGTACTTC. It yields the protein CSARDLEGLETQYF.